The rows below give T cell receptor beta chains drawn from one sample of a study of OX40 agonist ivuxolimab in advanced cancers. Using immunoSEQ multiplex PCR, the repertoire was profiled, and TCRdb retains in-frame clones only, with some absent. The repertoire holds about 71,000 clones, with over 80% as singletons. This specimen consisted of CD4+ or CD8+ T cells sorted from blood, obtained in a trial of the OX40 agonist ivuxolimab. The source of these receptors is an adult with an advanced solid tumor such as melanoma, head and neck, liver or kidney cancer. CDR3s include the opening cysteine and the closing phenylalanine or tryptophan. Each record gives: D gene, clone size, J gene, CDR3 length, V gene, CDR3 protein, CDR3 DNA. A D gene is named only where the DNA matches it firmly. Only some rows state a clone size, as once, few, many or a class for expanded clones.

>-|-|TRBJ1-2|14|TRBV25-1
CASSEGELAYGYTF
TGTGCCAGCAGTGAAGGTGAACTGGCCTATGGCTACACCTTC
>-|-|TRBJ2-7|12|TRBV15
CATSRAGNEQYF
TGTGCCACCAGCAGGGCGGGTAACGAGCAGTACTTC
>-|-|TRBJ2-2|12|TRBV7-9
CASSFSTGELFF
TGTGCCAGCAGCTTTAGCACCGGGGAGCTGTTTTTT
>-|-|TRBJ1-1|15|TRBV11-2
CASSLVREGDTEAFF
TGTGCCAGCAGCTTAGTCCGGGAAGGGGACACTGAAGCTTTCTTT
>TRBD1|-|TRBJ1-2|14|TRBV6-5
CASSYEDRGWGYTF
TGTGCCAGCAGTTATGAGGACAGGGGATGGGGCTACACCTTC
>-|-|TRBJ2-2|16|TRBV5-1
CASSSRTGVRTGELFF
TGCGCCAGCAGCTCGAGAACGGGAGTCCGGACCGGGGAGCTGTTTTTT
>-|-|TRBJ2-1|15|TRBV13
CASSSRPGGNHEQFF
TGTGCCAGCAGCTCGAGGCCGGGCGGCAATCATGAGCAGTTCTTC
>TRBD1|-|TRBJ1-2|14|TRBV19
CASSGTGGFYGYTF
TGTGCCAGTAGCGGGACAGGGGGTTTCTATGGCTACACCTTC
>-|-|TRBJ2-5|15|TRBV4-1
CASSQGRNKQETQYF
TGCGCCAGCAGCCAAGGACGGAATAAGCAAGAGACCCAGTACTTC
>-|-|TRBJ2-7|15|TRBV5-1
CASSLERGPTYEQYF
TGCGCCAGCAGCTTGGAGAGGGGACCCACCTACGAGCAGTACTTC
>TRBD1|-|TRBJ2-7|16|TRBV6-5
CASSYQGQGMTYEQYF
TGTGCCAGCAGTTACCAAGGACAGGGGATGACCTACGAGCAGTACTTC
>TRBD2|once|TRBJ2-7|13|TRBV2
CASRTSATYEQYF
TGTGCCAGCAGGACTAGCGCAACCTACGAGCAGTACTTC
>-|-|TRBJ1-1|14|TRBV28
CASSLPGQHTEAFF
TGTGCCAGCTCCTTACCGGGACAACACACTGAAGCTTTCTTT
>-|-|TRBJ2-7|14|TRBV27
CASSLFGSSYEQYF
TGTGCCAGCAGTTTATTCGGGAGCTCCTACGAGCAGTACTTC
>-|-|TRBJ2-2|15|TRBV28
CASSLTGSNTGELFF
TGTGCCAGCAGTTTAACAGGGTCGAACACCGGGGAGCTGTTTTTT
>-|-|TRBJ1-2|13|TRBV6-5
CASRKATLHGYTF
TGTGCCAGCAGAAAGGCGACTTTACATGGCTACACCTTC